What follows are 23 T cell receptor beta chains derived from one specimen sequenced in a study of T cells after yellow fever vaccination. TCRdb re-called the 5' RACE reads through MiXCR, storing one row per CDR3 protein. The top ten clones hold approximately 16% of a sample with more than 450,000 distinct CDR3 sequences, 21% of them seen once. The sample here was PBMCs, taken approximately 22 days after the first yellow fever vaccination. The receptor set was obtained from a man aged 18 to 29 who received the YFV17D yellow fever vaccine.

In its sample, this clonotype was seen a few times. The V and J genes are TRBV6-1 and TRBJ1-2, with 9 positions matching TRBD1. Germline lookup yields CDR1 MNHNS and CDR2 SASEGT. J lost 7 bases, V lost 5 bases, and 8 bases had no gene match. The CDR3 loop spans 14 amino acids. CDR3 DNA: TGTGCCAGCAGTCTCTTACAGGGGGCGGTTGGCTACACCTTC. This codes for CASSLLQGAVGYTF.

There are many counts of this clonotype. The chain uses TRBV5-4 and TRBJ1-1, with a possible D match to TRBD1 (5 bases). This CDR3 has 13 amino acids. Germline assignment: CDR1 SGHNT and CDR2 YYREEE (reference sequence). The V end lost 4 bases, the J end lost 4 bases, and 11 bases lay between the germline ends. In nucleotides, the CDR3 is TGTGCCAGCAGCCCGGCCGGGGGCACTGAAGCTTTCTTT. This codes for CASSPAGGTEAFF.

V gene TRBV29-1 combines with J gene TRBJ1-5; no clear D. This CDR3 contains 12 residues. The germline V gene has CDR1 SQVTM and CDR2 ANQGSEA. V shed 0 bases and J shed 1 base, with 1 base lying between them. The chain's CDR3 is CSVEDSNQPQHF. CDR3 nucleotide sequence: TGCAGCGTTGAAGACAGCAATCAGCCCCAGCATTTT.

The chain uses TRBV7-8 and TRBJ2-1; 7 nucleotides match TRBD2. CDR1 and CDR2 from the germline V gene are SGHVS and FQNEAQ. This CDR3 contains 15 residues. The V segment lost 4 bases and the J segment 0 bases; nucleotides outside the gene matches: 3. This CDR3 reads CASSSSGPSYNEQFF. The CDR3 region has the DNA TGTGCCAGCAGCTCTAGCGGCCCCTCCTACAATGAGCAGTTCTTC. The full variable domain, completed using reference TRBV7-8 and TRBJ2-1, is GAGVSQSPRYKVAKRGQDVALRCDPISGHVSLFWYQQALGQGPEFLTYFQNEAQLDKSGLPSDRFFAERPEGSVSTLKIQRTQQEDSAVYLCASSSSGPSYNEQFFGPGTRLTVL.

This clonotype was counted between two and nine times. This chain uses TRBV6-5 with TRBJ2-7, with a possible D match to TRBD1 (7 bases). Germline assignment: CDR1 MNHEY and CDR2 SVGAGI. The CDR3 totals 15 residues. The V gene lost 1 base and the J gene lost 0 bases, with 10 bases spanning the gap. The chain's CDR3 is CASSYLQGGSYEQYF. The CDR3, as DNA: TGTGCCAGCAGTTACTTGCAGGGGGGCTCCTACGAGCAGTACTTC.

V is TRBV20-1 and J is TRBJ1-3; 11 bases agree with TRBD1. V was clipped by 3 bases and J by 0 bases; unmatched bases: 4. Per the germline V gene, CDR1 is DFQATT and CDR2 is SNEGSKA (reference sequence). The CDR3 totals 16 residues. This CDR3 reads CSASRGTGGSGNTIYF. The CDR3 DNA sequence: TGCAGTGCTAGCAGGGGGACAGGGGGCTCTGGAAACACCATATATTTT.

The chain carries TRBV9 and TRBJ1-5, with D possibly being TRBD1 (6 bases). CDR1 is SGDLS, CDR2 YYNGEE, per germline. The CDR3 is 14 amino acids. Trimming stripped 0 bases from V and 5 bases from J, with 9 bases between. CDR3 coding DNA: TGTGCCAGCAGCGTAGCAGGGGACCATCAGCCCCAGCATTTT. Residues: CASSVAGDHQPQHF.

There are a few counts of this clonotype. This chain links TRBV7-6 with TRBJ2-7; D gene ambiguous. V lost 1 base, J lost 5 bases, and 9 bases lay in between. The CDR3 has 13 amino acids. Germline loops: CDR1 SGHVS, CDR2 FNYEAQ. CDR3 sequence: CASSLELFHEQYF. The CDR3, as DNA: TGTGCCAGCAGCTTAGAACTCTTCCACGAGCAGTACTTC.

This chain links TRBV18 with TRBJ2-5; TRBD1 matches 7 bases. CDR1 is KGHSH and CDR2 is LQKENI in the germline V gene. This CDR3 contains 14 residues. Losses at the gene ends were 5 bases for V and 0 bases for J; bases not matched to a gene: 3. CDR3 nucleotides: TGTGCCAGCTCAGTGCAGGGGGACCAAGAGACCCAGTACTTC. Protein product: CASSVQGDQETQYF.

This chain joins TRBV20-1 and TRBJ2-1; 12 nucleotides align to TRBD2. Germline V CDR1 and CDR2: DFQATT, SNEGSKA (reference sequence). V lost 4 bases, J lost 7 bases, and 8 bases stayed unmatched. The CDR3 length is 15 residues. Here the CDR3 DNA reads TGCAGTGCTACTTCCCTAGCGGGGGGGCTTAATGAGCAGTTCTTC. Translation gives CSATSLAGGLNEQFF.

The J gene is TRBJ2-3, the V gene TRBV28; the D gene is possibly TRBD1 (5 bases). Germline V gives CDR1 MDHEN, CDR2 SYDVKM. The germline V and J ends were trimmed by 11 bases and 0 bases, with 18 bases remaining between them. CDR3 length equals 15 residues. The CDR3 DNA is TGTGCCGCAGGGTTGGCTACCCTTAGCACAGATACGCAGTATTTT. The encoded protein is CAAGLATLSTDTQYF. Filled out from reference TRBV28 and TRBJ2-3, the complete variable domain reads DVKVTQSSRYLVKRTGEKVFLECVQDMDHENMFWYRQDPGLGLRLIYFSYDVKMKEKGDIPEGYSVSREKKERFSLILESASTNQTSMYLCAAGLATLSTDTQYFGPGTRLTVL.

This chain links TRBV6-1 with TRBJ2-3, with TRBD2 matching over 15 bases. The CDR3 totals 16 residues. The germline V gene encodes CDR1 MNHNS and CDR2 SASEGT. V shed 6 bases, J shed 4 bases, and the junction held 5 bases outside the gene matches. CDR3 DNA: TGTGCCAGCAGCCTCGGGACTAGCGGGGGGTCAGATACGCAGTATTTT. Protein sequence: CASSLGTSGGSDTQYF.

The chain recombines TRBV4-2 with TRBJ2-2; 9 bases agree with TRBD2. CDR3 length: 16 residues. The V gene end was trimmed by 1 base and the J gene end by 4 bases; junction bases not matched to a gene: 4. Germline V gene sequence: CDR1 LGHNA, CDR2 YNFKEQ. The CDR3 loop reads CASSQVISGSTGELFF. In DNA, the CDR3 is TGTGCCAGCAGCCAAGTCATTAGCGGGAGCACCGGGGAGCTGTTTTTT.

The chain combines TRBV5-1 with TRBJ2-7, with 7 bases matching TRBD2. Trimming cost V 4 bases and J 0 bases; bases outside gene matches: 4. The length of the CDR3 is 14 residues. CDR1 SGHRS and CDR2 YFSETQ come from the germline V gene. The CDR3 region has the DNA TGCGCCAGCAGCGGTGGCGGGAGCTCCTACGAGCAGTACTTC. This sequence encodes CASSGGGSSYEQYF. The complete variable domain, with remaining parts taken from reference TRBV5-1 and TRBJ2-7, reads KAGVTQTPRYLIKTRGQQVTLSCSPISGHRSVSWYQQTPGQGLQFLFEYFSETQRNKGNFPGRFSGRQFSNSRSEMNVSTLELGDSALYLCASSGGGSSYEQYFGPGTRLTVT.

The rearrangement joins TRBV19 to TRBJ2-7; maybe TRBD1 (5 bases). The CDR3 spans 13 residues. The germline gives CDR1 LNHDA, CDR2 SQIVND (reference sequence). V was trimmed by 1 base and J by 7 bases, leaving 11 bases between them. The CDR3 DNA sequence: TGTGCCAGTAGTATAGGAACAGGTTTTGAGCAGTACTTC. Translation: CASSIGTGFEQYF.

This clonotype was recorded a few times. The chain employs TRBV25-1 and TRBJ1-2, with D unresolved. Germline V gene sequence: CDR1 MGHDK, CDR2 SYGVNS. This CDR3 is built from 12 residues. Trimming removed 3 bases at V and 2 bases at J, with 4 bases between. This CDR3 reads CASSDPNYGYTF. The CDR3 DNA sequence: TGTGCCAGCAGTGACCCAAACTATGGCTACACCTTC.

The V call is TRBV20-1, the J call TRBJ1-5, with D unresolved. V lost 1 base and J 0 bases, leaving 10 bases between the germline ends. In germline, CDR1 is DFQATT, CDR2 SNEGSKA (reference sequence). This CDR3 has 15 residues. CDR3 amino acids: CSARVDGNSNQPQHF. CDR3 DNA sequence: TGCAGTGCTAGAGTCGACGGCAATAGCAATCAGCCCCAGCATTTT.

The chain joins TRBV6-2 or TRBV6-3 to TRBJ1-1; D gene ambiguous. CDR1 MNHEY and CDR2 SVGEGT come from the germline V gene. CDR3 size: 12 residues. V was cut by 2 bases and J by 9 bases, with 10 bases left in between. The CDR3 bases are TGTGCCAGCAGTTACGCAGATATCAAAGCTTTCTTT. Translated: CASSYADIKAFF.

The chain links TRBV24-1 to TRBJ2-1; either TRBD1 or TRBD2 may supply D (5 bases each). V lost 3 bases and J lost 10, with 21 bases in between. Germline V gives CDR1 KGHDR, CDR2 SFDVKD. The CDR3 contains 16 residues. CDR3 sequence (DNA): TGTGCCACCAGTGATCCCTTCGGGACCAGGGTAGGGGAGCAGTTCTTC. This encodes CATSDPFGTRVGEQFF.

The chain uses TRBV2 and TRBJ1-3; unclear D gene. Trimming pared 4 bases from V and 8 bases from J, leaving 6 bases between. Germline loops: CDR1 SNHLY, CDR2 FYNNEI. CDR3 length: 11 amino acids. CDR3 DNA sequence: TGTGCCAGCAGTGTAAGGGACACCATATATTTT. It translates to CASSVRDTIYF.

This clonotype was detected many times. The chain links TRBV28 to TRBJ1-1; D is unresolved. The germline V gene has CDR1 MDHEN and CDR2 SYDVKM. The CDR3 loop spans 16 amino acids. Between the trimmed V and J ends, which lost 3 bases and 0 bases, there was a span of 14 bases. The CDR3 loop reads CASSFRRNTMNTEAFF. The CDR3 DNA sequence: TGTGCCAGCAGTTTTCGACGGAACACCATGAACACTGAAGCTTTCTTT.

The chain links TRBV28 to TRBJ1-1, with unresolved D. This CDR3 is 12 amino acids long. V shed 6 bases and J shed 1 base, with 6 bases lying between them. Germline CDR1 MDHEN, CDR2 SYDVKM. The DNA for the CDR3 is TGTGCCAGCAGGGATGAGAACACTGAAGCTTTCTTT. It codes for CASRDENTEAFF.

This clonotype was seen only a few times. This rearrangement joins TRBV21-1 to TRBJ2-7; whether TRBD1, the table's D call, matches the DNA was not checked. TRBV21-1 corresponds to a pseudogene. The CDR3 spans 14 residues. CDR3 DNA: TGTGCCAGCAGGGGGACAGGGCCTTACTACGAGCAGTACTTC. This codes for CASRGTGPYYEQYF.